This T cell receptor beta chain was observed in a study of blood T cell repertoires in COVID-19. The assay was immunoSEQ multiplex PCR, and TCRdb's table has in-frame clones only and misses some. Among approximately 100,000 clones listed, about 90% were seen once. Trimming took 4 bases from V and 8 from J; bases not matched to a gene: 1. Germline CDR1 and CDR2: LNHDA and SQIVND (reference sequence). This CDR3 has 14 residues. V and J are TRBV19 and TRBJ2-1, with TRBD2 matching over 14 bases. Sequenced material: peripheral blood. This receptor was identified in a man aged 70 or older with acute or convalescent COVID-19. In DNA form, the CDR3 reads TGTGCCAGTAGTAGGACTAGCGGGGGGTATGAGCAGTTCTTC. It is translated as CASSRTSGGYEQFF.